Listed below are T cell receptor beta chains from one sample, sequenced in a study of shared clonotypes between healthy human individuals. The repertoire was sequenced with immunoSEQ multiplex PCR; TCRdb's copy has only in-frame clones and lacks some. This table holds about 1 million clones, 70% to 80% found once. Sequencing was carried out using memory CD4+ T cells sorted from blood. All receptors come from a man younger than 35 in good health. The CDR3 runs from the conserved cysteine through the conserved F or W. D genes are given only for firm matches. Some rows mark clone size as missing; the rest say once, few, many or name a class of expanded clone.

d_call clone_size j_call v_call cdr3_length cdr3_nt cdr3_aa
TRBD1 - TRBJ2-2 TRBV2 14 TGTGCCAGCAGTAGGGACAGTAACACCGGGGAGCTGTTTTTT CASSRDSNTGELFF
- - TRBJ1-5 TRBV6-6 14 TGTGCCAGCGGTGGACATTTAGAAAATCAGCCCCAGCATTTT CASGGHLENQPQHF
TRBD2 - TRBJ2-2 TRBV10-3 20 TGTGCCATCGGATCCAATCCGGGACTAGCGGGCGGAAAGATTACCGGGGAGCTGTTTTTT CAIGSNPGLAGGKITGELFF
- - TRBJ2-7 TRBV6-5 14 TGTGCCAGCAGTTCAGGATTGAGCTCCTACGAGCAGTACTTC CASSSGLSSYEQYF
- - TRBJ2-2 TRBV30 13 TGTGCCTGGAGGCAGGGGAACACCGGGGAGCTGTTTTTT CAWRQGNTGELFF
TRBD1 - TRBJ1-6 TRBV27 14 TGTGCCAGCAGTTTTGACAGGGAGGGTTCACCCCTCCACTTT CASSFDREGSPLHF
TRBD2 - TRBJ2-1 TRBV7-2 19 TGTGCCAGCAGCTTAGGGACTAGCGGGATTTTTTACTCCTACAATGAGCAGTTCTTC CASSLGTSGIFYSYNEQFF
- - TRBJ2-3 TRBV5-1 17 TGCGCCAGCAGCATAGGACAGACGGGCACCCGCACAGATACGCAGTATTTT CASSIGQTGTRTDTQYF
- many TRBJ1-1 TRBV5-4 15 TGTGCCAGCAGCCCGAGACAGTCCTTGAACACTGAAGCTTTCTTT CASSPRQSLNTEAFF
- once TRBJ1-1 TRBV11-3 14 TGTGCCAGCAGCCCCCGGGGTTGGGCCACTGAAGCTTTCTTT CASSPRGWATEAFF
- few TRBJ2-1 TRBV5-1 16 TGCGCCAGCAGTCCTCAGGGGCAGGGGCAAGGCAATGAGCAGTTCTTC CASSPQGQGQGNEQFF
- - TRBJ2-5 TRBV18 16 TGTGCCAGCTCACCACCAGGACTTAACCTCCAAGAGACCCAGTACTTC CASSPPGLNLQETQYF
- once TRBJ2-3 TRBV7-7 13 TGTGCTAGCAGCTTCACGGATGCAGATACGCAGTATTTT CASSFTDADTQYF
- - TRBJ1-1 TRBV11-3 16 TGTGCCAGCAGGTACTCGGGCCACCTGATCGACACTGAAGCTTTCTTT CASRYSGHLIDTEAFF
- few TRBJ1-1 TRBV9 14 TGTGCCAGCAGCGTAGCGCCGGAGAACACTGAAGCTTTCTTT CASSVAPENTEAFF
- - TRBJ2-7 TRBV28 12 TGTGCCAGCAGCCTGGCACCCTACGAGCAGTACTTC CASSLAPYEQYF
- - TRBJ2-1 TRBV4-2 14 TGTGCCAGCAGCCAAGGTGCCGACGGCAATGAGCAGTTCTTC CASSQGADGNEQFF
TRBD1 - TRBJ1-4 TRBV9 16 TGTGCCAGCAGCGTAGGCCCCGGGACAGGCCCTGAAAAACTGTTTTTT CASSVGPGTGPEKLFF
- - TRBJ1-6 TRBV19 14 TGTGCCTCCGCGGGGGGCTACTATAATTCACCCCTCCACTTT CASAGGYYNSPLHF
TRBD1 - TRBJ2-5 TRBV29-1 11 TGCAGCGTCGCGACAGGGTGGACCCAGTACTTC CSVATGWTQYF
TRBD2 - TRBJ2-7 TRBV5-1 14 TGCGCCAGCTCACCTTTAGCGGGAACCTACGAGCAGTACTTC CASSPLAGTYEQYF
TRBD2 - TRBJ2-3 TRBV28 17 TGTGCCAGCAGTTTATGGGGTAGCGGGGATAGCACAGATACGCAGTATTTT CASSLWGSGDSTDTQYF
TRBD2 - TRBJ2-2 TRBV13 17 TGTGCCAGCAGACCTCTAGGACTAGCGGAAAACACCGGGGAGCTGTTTTTT CASRPLGLAENTGELFF
TRBD1 - TRBJ1-3 TRBV28 16 TGTGCCAGCACTACTCCCGGGACAGGGAACGGCAACACCATATATTTT CASTTPGTGNGNTIYF
TRBD2 few TRBJ2-2 TRBV19 14 TGTGCCAGTAGAGGGGGACTAGGCACCGGGGAGCTGTTTTTT CASRGGLGTGELFF
TRBD2 - TRBJ2-4 TRBV6-1 18 TGTGCCAGCAGTGACGTAGCGGGGGGCCCAATCACCAAAAACATTCAGTACTTC CASSDVAGGPITKNIQYF
TRBD2 - TRBJ2-5 TRBV7-9 16 TGTGCCAGCAGCTCGGGACTAGCGGGGGCCCTGGAGACCCAGTACTTC CASSSGLAGALETQYF
- - TRBJ2-7 TRBV6-5 12 TGTGCCAGCAGTTACTTTATTTACGAGCAGTACTTC CASSYFIYEQYF
- - TRBJ2-1 TRBV28 13 TGTGCCAGCAGTTCCCATACCGGGAATGAGCAGTTCTTC CASSSHTGNEQFF
TRBD1 - TRBJ2-1 TRBV7-3 15 TGTGCCAGCAGTAGAGACAGGGGGCATCAAAATGAGCAGTTCTTC CASSRDRGHQNEQFF
- - TRBJ2-1 TRBV5-1 18 TGCGCCAGCAGCTTGGTGGTTTCGGGGAACGGGTTAGGTGGTGAGCAGTTCTTC CASSLVVSGNGLGGEQFF
- few TRBJ1-1 TRBV30 12 TGTGCCTGGAAGGGGCCATATACTGAAGCTTTCTTT CAWKGPYTEAFF
- - TRBJ1-1 TRBV7-7 16 TGTGCTAGCAGCCACAAAGAGCGCTTTATGAACACTGAAGCTTTCTTT CASSHKERFMNTEAFF
- - TRBJ1-2 TRBV19 16 TGTGCCAGCGTCCCCCTTGGGGTCGCATCTAACTATGGCTACACCTTC CASVPLGVASNYGYTF
- few TRBJ1-6 TRBV19 17 TGTGCCAGTAGATCCCCGACGGAGGCAGCCGCCAATTCACCCCTCCACTTT CASRSPTEAAANSPLHF
TRBD1 - TRBJ2-5 TRBV6-4 17 TGTGCCAGCAGTGACTGCTTTAACGGGACAGGGCAAGAGACCCAGTACTTC CASSDCFNGTGQETQYF
TRBD2 - TRBJ2-3 TRBV28 17 TGTGCCAGCAGTTTGTCGGGACTAGCGGGGGAGCGGGATACGCAGTATTTT CASSLSGLAGERDTQYF
- once TRBJ1-6 TRBV19 13 TGTGCCAGTAACGGCCGATATAATTCACCCCTCCACTTT CASNGRYNSPLHF
- - TRBJ1-3 TRBV18 15 TGTGCCAGCTCACCACTGGATAGCTCTGGAAACACCATATATTTT CASSPLDSSGNTIYF
- - TRBJ2-5 TRBV5-4 13 TGTGCCAGCAGCAACGGGGTGCAAGAGACCCAGTACTTC CASSNGVQETQYF
- - TRBJ1-1 TRBV18 16 TGTGCCAGCTCACCACCGATGGGAGGAGTGAACACTGAAGCTTTCTTT CASSPPMGGVNTEAFF
- - TRBJ2-6 TRBV5-1 15 TGCGCCAGCAGTCAGGGGTTTTCTGGGGCCAACGTCCTGACTTTC CASSQGFSGANVLTF
- - TRBJ1-2 TRBV7-2 15 TGTGCCAGCAACCCTCGGACGGTTCCCTCTATGGCCTACACCTTC CASNPRTVPSMAYTF
- - TRBJ2-1 TRBV7-2 12 TGTGCCAGCAGCTTACGCGACAATGAGCAGTTCTTC CASSLRDNEQFF
TRBD2 - TRBJ2-3 TRBV5-1 15 TGCGCCAGCAGCCGGGAGGGGGGACCCACAGATACGCAGTATTTT CASSREGGPTDTQYF
TRBD1 - TRBJ1-4 TRBV2 14 TGTGCCAGCACCTCTCAGGGGGGTAATGAAAAACTGTTTTTT CASTSQGGNEKLFF
- - TRBJ1-1 TRBV7-9 13 TGTGCCAGCAGCTCAGAACTGGGAACTGAAGCTTTCTTT CASSSELGTEAFF
- few TRBJ2-7 TRBV28 15 TGTGCCAGCAGTTCCTTCTCAAGGGGGGTCTTATGGCAGTACTTC CASSSFSRGVLWQYF
TRBD1 - TRBJ2-1 TRBV4-3 16 TGCGCCAGCAGCCAAGACGTAGGACAGGGGGGCAATGAGCAGTTCTTC CASSQDVGQGGNEQFF
TRBD1 - TRBJ2-4 TRBV18 17 TGTGCCACATCCCCAGGTCTACAGGGGGCGACCAAAAACATTCAGTACTTC CATSPGLQGATKNIQYF
- - TRBJ2-5 TRBV25-1 14 TGTGCCAGCAGTGAATTGAGCCTTCAAGAGACCCAGTACTTC CASSELSLQETQYF
TRBD1 - TRBJ2-7 TRBV30 14 TGTGCCTGGGGAGATGACAGGGCTTCTCGCGAGCAGTACTTC CAWGDDRASREQYF
- few TRBJ2-1 TRBV5-4 12 TGTGCCAGCAGCTTGGACCGTTTGGAGCAGTTCTTC CASSLDRLEQFF
- - TRBJ2-7 TRBV7-8 12 TGTGCCAGCTCCGTATCGGGTCTCGAGCAGTACTTC CASSVSGLEQYF
- - TRBJ1-4 TRBV5-5 16 TGTGCCAGCAGCTTCAGTCAGAACCCATCTAATGGAAAACTGTTTTTT CASSFSQNPSNGKLFF